These T cell receptor beta chains were read from a single sample in a study of cytomegalovirus exposure and HLA in healthy donors. Some clones are missing from TCRdb's copy, which holds only in-frame ones; the method was immunoSEQ multiplex PCR. This table lists around 80,000 clones. The material sequenced was PBMCs. The receptor source for this set is a man in his forties or fifties in good health and CMV-seronegative. The CDR3 runs from the conserved cysteine through the conserved F or W. D genes are given only for firm matches.

>TRBJ2-6|NA|TRBV27
TGTGCCAGCCGGATTGCCGGGGGATACGCTGGGGCCAACGTCCTGACTTTC
CASRIAGGYAGANVLTF
>TRBJ1-1|NA|TRBV5-1
TGCGCCAGCAGCTACTTTTCAATGAACACTGAAGCTTTCTTT
CASSYFSMNTEAFF
>TRBJ2-3|TRBD2|TRBV6-5
TGTGCCAGCAGTTACACGCCTAGCGGACACACAGATACGCAGTATTTT
CASSYTPSGHTDTQYF
>TRBJ2-2|TRBD2|TRBV2
TGTGCCAGCAAGCGAGCGGGGGGTTCCGGGGAGCTGTTTTTT
CASKRAGGSGELFF
>TRBJ2-4|NA|TRBV4-1
TGCGCCAGCAGCCAAGAGAACCCACTAGCCAAAAACATTCAGTACTTC
CASSQENPLAKNIQYF
>TRBJ2-3|NA|TRBV13
TGTGCCAGCAGCTACTCCACAGATACGCAGTATTTT
CASSYSTDTQYF
>TRBJ2-1|NA|TRBV20-1
TGCAGTGCCACCTACAGCAATGAGCAGTTCTTC
CSATYSNEQFF
>TRBJ1-2|NA|TRBV19
TGTGCCAGTAGCCCCCCGCGGGGGGCCGTCTATGGCTACACCTTC
CASSPPRGAVYGYTF
>TRBJ2-3|TRBD1|TRBV19
TGTGCCAGTAGGGACAGGAGCACAGATACGCAGTATTTT
CASRDRSTDTQYF
>TRBJ2-7|NA|TRBV19
TGTGCCAGTAGTATCACTACCCTCTACGAGCAGTACTTC
CASSITTLYEQYF
>TRBJ2-3|TRBD1|TRBV10-1
TGCGCCAGCAGTGCCTCCCGGGACAGGGGTGGTACGCAGTATTTT
CASSASRDRGGTQYF
>TRBJ2-7|NA|TRBV5-4
TGTGCCAGCAGCTCAGAGAGGGAGGACGAGCAGTACTTC
CASSSEREDEQYF
>TRBJ2-7|TRBD2|TRBV27
TGTGCCAGCAGTTTAGGACTAGCGGGAGGAGGTGGCGAGCAGTACTTC
CASSLGLAGGGGEQYF
>TRBJ1-2|NA|TRBV28
TGTGCCAGCACCTTAAGTCTGGGCAACTATGGCTACACCTTC
CASTLSLGNYGYTF
>TRBJ1-1|TRBD1|TRBV5-1
TGCGCCAGCAGCACGGGACAGGGTGGTGCTGAAGCTTTCTTT
CASSTGQGGAEAFF
>TRBJ2-7|TRBD1|TRBV25-1
TGTGCCAGCAGCAGCCGGGACAGGGGATCCTACGAGCAGTACTTC
CASSSRDRGSYEQYF
>TRBJ2-1|NA|TRBV4-1
TGCGCCAGCAGCCAAGCCCCAGACAGCTACAATGAGCAGTTCTTC
CASSQAPDSYNEQFF
>TRBJ1-5|NA|TRBV2
TGTGCCAGCAGGGTAGGGCCGGGGAGCAATCAGCCCCAGCATTTT
CASRVGPGSNQPQHF
>TRBJ2-2|TRBD2|TRBV5-4
TGTGCCAGCAGCTTGGCCCTAGCGGGCCCGAACACCGGGGAGCTGTTTTTT
CASSLALAGPNTGELFF
>TRBJ1-1|TRBD1|TRBV6-5
TGTGCCAGCAGCCCAAATGACAGGGGGCTAGGAGCTTTCTTT
CASSPNDRGLGAFF
>TRBJ2-2|TRBD2|TRBV27
TGTGCCAGCAGTCCCGGGCTTTGGAGGACTAGCGGGAGTTTGGGTAGGGACACCGGGGAGCTGTTTTTT
CASSPGLWRTSGSLGRDTGELFF
>TRBJ2-5|TRBD2|TRBV2
TGTGCCAGCAGAACTAGCGGCTTCGAGACCCAGTACTTC
CASRTSGFETQYF
>TRBJ1-5|NA|TRBV28
TGTGCCAGCAGCCAACCCGGTAGGGGCCTGAATAGCAATCAGCCCCAGCATTTT
CASSQPGRGLNSNQPQHF
>TRBJ1-4|NA|TRBV7-9
TGTGCCAGCAGCCCACGGACGAGGGCTAATGAAAAACTGTTTTTT
CASSPRTRANEKLFF
>TRBJ1-6|TRBD1|TRBV30
TGTGCCTGGCGACAGGGCGGCAATTCACCCCTCCACTTT
CAWRQGGNSPLHF
>TRBJ1-4|NA|TRBV25-1
TGTGCCAGCAGTGAAAGATTATTACGCGGTGAAAAACTGTTTTTT
CASSERLLRGEKLFF
>TRBJ2-7|NA|TRBV28
TGTGCCAGCACAGATGGCTACGAGCAGTACTTC
CASTDGYEQYF